This T cell receptor beta chain was recorded in a study of identical twins. Findings and caveats of the study: Twin-shared out-of-frame alpha sequences were enriched for low generation probability. These conclusions were based on statistical analysis (cross-sectional, not following the same donors).

The CDR3 runs 14 residues. Trimming took 6 bases from V and 1 from J, leaving 12 bases between them. The germline V gene encodes CDR1 MNHNS and CDR2 SASEGT. All donors comprised healthy Caucasians. The sample holds many counts of this clonotype. Its antigen is unknown. A universal primer site was added by template switching, and unique molecular identifiers were carried by the cDNA. TCRdb redid the calling of the 5' RACE reads with MiXCR, one entry per CDR3 protein. The data hold 200,000 to 250,000 distinct CDR3 sequences, with roughly 13% observed a single time. The data also belong to a second study, concerning yellow fever vaccine responses in identical twins.

This sequence was found in a woman aged 18-35 years in good health. The rearrangement links TRBV6-1 to TRBJ1-1; D may be TRBD1 (6 bases). The sample was memory (CD45RO+) T cells sorted from blood. CDR3 residues: CASRPTGRNTEAFF. CDR3 DNA sequence: TGTGCCAGCAGACCAACAGGGCGGAACACTGAAGCTTTCTTT.